These 22 T cell receptor beta chains were sequenced from one sample in a study of PD-1 blockade in classical Hodgkin lymphoma. TCRdb's copy holds only in-frame clones and misses some; the assay was immunoSEQ multiplex PCR. This sample has more than 25,000 clones, with about 70% found just once. The patients all showed relapse after autologous stem cell transplantation, while their brentuximab vedotin exposure varied. The sequenced sample was peripheral blood mononuclear cells (PBMCs), obtained before the second cycle of nivolumab. These receptors were collected from a human donor with classical Hodgkin lymphoma.

This rearrangement joins TRBV6-1 to TRBJ2-3; D tentatively reads TRBD1 or TRBD2 (5 bases each). Germline lookup yields CDR1 MNHNS and CDR2 SASEGT. This CDR3 region has 15 residues. Trimming removed 1 base from V and 4 bases from J, with 12 bases in between. In DNA form, the CDR3 reads TGTGCCAGCAGTGAAGACTATGGGACCTCAGATACGCAGTATTTT. It translates to CASSEDYGTSDTQYF.

The gene calls are TRBV28 and TRBJ1-5; D remains unclear. V was pared by 1 base and J by 4 bases, with 2 bases between. CDR3 length: 12 amino acids. Germline CDR1 MDHEN, CDR2 SYDVKM. CDR3 residues: CASSLLNQPQHF. CDR3 sequence (DNA): TGTGCCAGCAGTTTATTAAATCAGCCCCAGCATTTT. Drawing the rest from reference TRBV28 and TRBJ1-5, the complete variable domain is DVKVTQSSRYLVKRTGEKVFLECVQDMDHENMFWYRQDPGLGLRLIYFSYDVKMKEKGDIPEGYSVSREKKERFSLILESASTNQTSMYLCASSLLNQPQHFGDGTRLSIL.

This chain connects TRBV29-1 to TRBJ2-3; 13 positions agree with TRBD2. Germline V gene sequence: CDR1 SQVTM, CDR2 ANQGSEA. Unmatched junction bases numbered 7, after V lost 7 bases and J lost 9 bases. This CDR3 contains 13 residues. The CDR3 region is CSAQGLAGTTQYF. The CDR3 DNA sequence: TGCAGCGCCCAGGGACTAGCGGGGACCACGCAGTATTTT.

This rearrangement joins TRBV7-9 to TRBJ2-1, with 8 bases identical to TRBD2. In germline, CDR1 is SEHNR, CDR2 FQNEAQ (reference sequence). CDR3 size: 15 residues. V lost 5 bases to trimming and J lost 3 bases; unmatched junction nucleotides: 6. The CDR3 loop reads CASSPTGTSYNEQFF. The CDR3 nucleotides read TGTGCCAGCAGCCCAACCGGGACTAGCTACAATGAGCAGTTCTTC.

By share of the sample, this clone is medium-sized. The V call is TRBV5-5, the J call TRBJ1-1; D remains ambiguous. CDR3 length: 13 residues. V was clipped by 5 bases and J by 8 bases, with 16 bases between them. Germline V lookup: CDR1 SGHKS, CDR2 YYEKEE (reference sequence). In nucleotides, the CDR3 is TGTGCCAGCAGAACCGCAACCCCCAAGGAAGCTTTCTTT. Its protein is CASRTATPKEAFF.

The V and J genes are TRBV4-1 and TRBJ2-5; TRBD2 matches 9 bases. The CDR3 length is 17 residues. Germline V gene lookup returns CDR1 MGHRA and CDR2 YSYEKL. The V segment lost 1 base and the J segment 1 base; nucleotides outside the gene matches: 7. The chain's CDR3 is CASSQALAGGPQETQYF. CDR3 nucleotide sequence: TGCGCCAGCAGCCAAGCTTTGGCGGGGGGGCCCCAAGAGACCCAGTACTTC.

The chain has TRBV18 and TRBJ2-2; the D is unclear. V lost 2 bases, J lost 0 bases, and 1 base lay in between. Per the germline V gene, CDR1 is KGHSH and CDR2 is LQKENI. This CDR3 has 13 amino acids. The CDR3 region is CASSPANTGELFF. The CDR3 DNA reads TGTGCCAGCTCACCAGCGAACACCGGGGAGCTGTTTTTT.

The chain carries TRBV5-1 and TRBJ1-2, with TRBD1 matching 11 bases. V was pared by 4 bases and J by 6 bases, with 11 bases of the junction left unmatched. Germline CDR1 SGHRS, CDR2 YFSETQ. This CDR3 contains 16 residues. The CDR3 sequence: CASSPQLGQGANGYTF. For the CDR3, the DNA is TGCGCCAGCAGCCCACAACTCGGACAGGGGGCGAATGGCTACACCTTC.

The V gene is TRBV5-6, the J gene TRBJ1-1; the match to TRBD1 covers 12 bases. J lost 1 base, V lost 4 bases, and 5 bases had no gene match. The length of the CDR3 is 16 residues. Germline lookup yields CDR1 SGHDT and CDR2 YYEEEE. In nucleotides, the CDR3 is TGTGCCAGCAGCCCCGGGACAGGGGGCGCGAACACTGAAGCTTTCTTT. Protein: CASSPGTGGANTEAFF.

This clone is categorized as large (0.1 to 1%). This chain connects TRBV7-9 to TRBJ2-3; 10 bases match TRBD2. Germline values: CDR1 SEHNR, CDR2 FQNEAQ (reference sequence). There are 17 residues in the CDR3. V was pared by 5 bases and J by 3 bases, with 11 bases of the junction left unmatched. CDR3 nucleotides: TGTGCCAGCAGCCTAAACCTAGCGGGAGTGCGAACAGATACGCAGTATTTT. It yields the protein CASSLNLAGVRTDTQYF.

This clone has only a few counts. CDR3 amino acids: CASSLDTLAYGYTF. For the CDR3, the DNA is TGTGCCAGCAGCTTAGACACGCTGGCCTATGGCTACACCTTC. V usage is TRBV7-9 and J usage is TRBJ1-2, with unresolved D. CDR1 and CDR2 (germline): SEHNR, FQNEAQ (reference sequence). Trimming took off 1 base at V and 4 bases at J, with 10 bases between the two ends. The CDR3 covers 14 residues.

This clone was found a few times. J is TRBJ1-1 and V is TRBV18, with a tentative D call TRBD1 (5 bases). V lost 5 bases to trimming and J lost 0 bases, with 10 bases between them. CDR1 KGHSH and CDR2 LQKENI come from the germline V gene. The CDR3 sequence is 14 residues long. Here the CDR3 DNA reads TGTGCCAGCTCATCACAGGTGATGAACACTGAAGCTTTCTTT. Protein: CASSSQVMNTEAFF.

This clone was recorded only once. The chain combines TRBV7-2 with TRBJ1-1; maybe TRBD1 (5 bases). V was shortened by 4 bases and J by 4 bases, with 13 bases between the two germline ends. CDR3 size: 14 residues. Germline assignment: CDR1 SGHTA and CDR2 FQGNSA. DNA of the CDR3: TGTGCCAGCAGCTGGACCAGGGAAACCACTGAAGCTTTCTTT. Its translation is CASSWTRETTEAFF. The full variable domain, completed using reference TRBV7-2 and TRBJ1-1, is GAGVSQSPSNKVTEKGKDVELRCDPISGHTALYWYRQSLGQGLEFLIYFQGNSAPDKSGLPSDRFSAERTGGSVSTLTIQRTQQEDSAVYLCASSWTRETTEAFFGQGTRLTVV.

V is TRBV4-1 and J is TRBJ1-2; D is possibly TRBD1 (5 bases). Trimming removed 4 bases from V and 7 bases from J, with 16 bases in between. The germline CDR1 and CDR2 sequences are MGHRA and YSYEKL. This CDR3 contains 14 residues. The CDR3 loop reads CASSREEGLGGYTF. CDR3 in DNA: TGCGCCAGCAGCCGGGAGGAGGGGTTGGGTGGCTACACCTTC.

This clone was recorded only once. V gene TRBV27 combines with J gene TRBJ2-2; D is uncertain. Trimming took 7 bases from V and 2 from J, leaving 8 bases between them. Germline V CDR1 and CDR2: MNHEY, SMNVEV (reference sequence). The CDR3 loop spans 13 amino acids. This chain's CDR3 is CASIESNTGELFF. CDR3 bases: TGTGCCAGCATAGAGAGCAACACCGGGGAGCTGTTTTTT.

V gene TRBV19 combines with J gene TRBJ2-3; 12 positions match TRBD1. The germline gives CDR1 LNHDA, CDR2 SQIVND (reference sequence). The junction had 6 bases not matched to a gene; V was cut back by 6 bases and J by 5 bases. CDR3 length: 15 amino acids. The CDR3 sequence is CASSGGQGAKDTQYF. In nucleotides, the CDR3 is TGTGCCAGTAGCGGGGGACAGGGGGCCAAAGATACGCAGTATTTT.

The genes are TRBV2 and TRBJ1-1, with D uncertain. V dropped 3 bases and J dropped 7 bases, with 9 bases sitting between them. The CDR3 is made up of 12 amino acids. Germline V gene sequence: CDR1 SNHLY, CDR2 FYNNEI. CDR3 protein: CASSDYPSEAFF. In nucleotides, the CDR3 is TGTGCCAGCAGTGACTATCCGAGTGAAGCTTTCTTT.

The rearrangement joins TRBV18 to TRBJ1-2; TRBD1 agrees at 9 bases. Germline CDR1 KGHSH, CDR2 LQKENI. The CDR3 covers 15 residues. V lost 2 bases, J lost 8 bases, and 9 bases stayed unmatched. The CDR3 region has the DNA TGTGCCAGCTCACCAAGGACAGGGGCATTAGGAGGCTACACCTTC. Translated, it gives CASSPRTGALGGYTF.

This sequence joins TRBV19 and TRBJ2-2, with TRBD2 matching over 11 bases. Germline loops: CDR1 LNHDA, CDR2 SQIVND (reference sequence). The CDR3 contains 19 residues. Losses at the gene ends were 3 bases for V and 3 bases for J; bases not matched to a gene: 12. This CDR3 is CASSIGIAGGRMYTGELFF. Here the CDR3 DNA reads TGTGCCAGTAGTATTGGGATAGCGGGAGGGCGGATGTACACCGGGGAGCTGTTTTTT. The full variable domain, in which reference TRBV19 and TRBJ2-2 provide the parts outside the CDR3, is DGGITQSPKYLFRKEGQNVTLSCEQNLNHDAMYWYRQDPGQGLRLIYYSQIVNDFQKGDIAEGYSVSREKKESFPLTVTSAQKNPTAFYLCASSIGIAGGRMYTGELFFGEGSRLTVL.

This rearrangement joins TRBV19 to TRBJ2-5; D is perhaps TRBD2 (6 bases). CDR3 size: 15 residues. Germline-derived CDR1 and CDR2 are LNHDA and SQIVND (reference sequence). V gave up 5 bases and J gave up 1 base, with 14 bases separating them. The CDR3 spells CASSGRTDIQETQYF. CDR3 nucleotide sequence: TGTGCCAGTAGTGGGAGGACGGATATCCAAGAGACCCAGTACTTC.

This rearrangement joins TRBV2 to TRBJ1-2; D is ambiguous. The V and J ends lost 6 bases and 4 bases respectively, with 21 bases between them. Looked up from germline, CDR1 is SNHLY and CDR2 is FYNNEI. The CDR3 consists of 16 residues. CDR3 DNA sequence: TGTGCCAGCAGCGAATCCCTGGGCCCCCGTAGCTATGGCTACACCTTC. The encoded protein is CASSESLGPRSYGYTF.

The rearrangement links TRBV28 to TRBJ2-2, with D perhaps matching TRBD2 (6 bases). V lost 4 bases to trimming and J lost 4 bases, with 13 bases between them. CDR1 is MDHEN, CDR2 SYDVKM, per germline. The CDR3 has 15 residues. CDR3 region: CASSSGTFITGELFF. The DNA of the CDR3 is TGTGCCAGCAGTTCCGGGACTTTCATCACCGGGGAGCTGTTTTTT.